Below are 25 T cell receptor beta chains sequenced from a single sample in a study of blood T cell repertoires in COVID-19. The method was immunoSEQ multiplex PCR; TCRdb's version includes in-frame clones alone and lacks a portion of them. The table shows approximately 290,000 clones, with more than 65% occurring only once. The sequencing input was peripheral blood. The receptors were gathered from a person aged 70 to 79 with COVID-19, enrolled during active disease.

The rearrangement uses TRBV18 and TRBJ2-2; possible D gene TRBD2, 7 bases. Trimming stripped 8 bases from V and 1 base from J, with 14 bases between. Per germline, CDR1 KGHSH and CDR2 LQKENI. This CDR3 has 15 amino acids. This CDR3 is CASQGLGGNTGELFF. The DNA of the CDR3 is TGTGCCAGCCAAGGACTAGGGGGGAACACCGGGGAGCTGTTTTTT.

This clone has only one observation. V gene TRBV20-1 combines with J gene TRBJ2-5; tentative D call: TRBD1 (5 bases). CDR1 and CDR2 from the germline V gene are DFQATT and SNEGSKA (reference sequence). V lost 3 bases, J lost 9 bases, and 8 bases lay in between. The CDR3 contains 10 residues. The CDR3 bases are TGCAGTGCTAGCGCAGGGCCCCAGTACTTC. This translates into CSASAGPQYF.

V gene TRBV2 combines with J gene TRBJ2-1, with 13 bases that match TRBD2. CDR1 SNHLY and CDR2 FYNNEI come from the germline V gene. V lost 6 bases and J lost 10; bases outside the gene matches: 9. This CDR3 has 15 amino acids. This CDR3 reads CASRWGGLAGEEQFF. CDR3 nucleotides: TGTGCCAGCAGGTGGGGTGGACTAGCGGGAGAAGAGCAGTTCTTC. Variable domain in full (rest from reference TRBV2 and TRBJ2-1): EPEVTQTPSHQVTQMGQEVILRCVPISNHLYFYWYRQILGQKVEFLVSFYNNEISEKSEIFDDQFSVERPDGSNFTLKIRSTKLEDSAMYFCASRWGGLAGEEQFFGPGTRLTVL.

The genes are TRBV28 and TRBJ1-2, with TRBD1 as a possible D gene (5 bases). The V gene's germline CDR1 is MDHEN and CDR2 SYDVKM. Trimming pared 11 bases from V and 5 bases from J, leaving 15 bases between. This CDR3 region has 12 residues. CDR3 nucleotide sequence: TGTGCCGGATATGACAGTGCTTATGGCTACACCTTC. It yields the protein CAGYDSAYGYTF.

The rearrangement joins TRBV6-5 to TRBJ2-1, with 14 bases lining up with TRBD2. Germline V gene sequence: CDR1 MNHEY, CDR2 SVGAGI. The length of the CDR3 is 14 residues. J gave up 9 bases and V 10 bases, and 8 bases lay outside the gene matches. The CDR3 DNA is TGTGCCACTACGGGACTAGCGGGAGTTGGTGAGCAGTTCTTC. It encodes CATTGLAGVGEQFF.

This chain joins TRBV3-1 (or the pseudogene TRBV3-2) and TRBJ2-6, with D unresolved. With 0 bases removed from V and 4 bases from J, the gap between germline ends came to 19 bases. Germline V gives CDR1 LGHDT, CDR2 YNNKEL (reference sequence). There are 19 residues in the CDR3. The CDR3 DNA sequence: TGTGCCAGCAGCCAAGATTCCTGGGCCCCTATTCCCGGGGCCAACGTCCTGACTTTC. Protein: CASSQDSWAPIPGANVLTF.

This rearrangement joins TRBV28 to TRBJ1-5, with TRBD1 as a possible D gene (6 bases). Germline V gene lookup returns CDR1 MDHEN and CDR2 SYDVKM. The CDR3 totals 14 residues. Trimming took 6 bases from V and 3 from J, leaving 12 bases between them. In DNA, the CDR3 is TGTGCCAGCAGCTTAACAGGGTACAATCAGCCCCAGCATTTT. This sequence encodes CASSLTGYNQPQHF.

The chain couples TRBV5-1 to TRBJ1-2; 9 nucleotides match TRBD1. Trimming at V came to 6 bases and at J to 5 bases, leaving 2 bases not matched to a gene. CDR1 and CDR2 (germline): SGHRS, YFSETQ. This CDR3 is built from 12 residues. As DNA, the CDR3 is TGCGCCAGCACCGGACAGGGGTATGGCTACACCTTC. Translated, it gives CASTGQGYGYTF.

V is TRBV28 and J is TRBJ2-7; 7 bases are a match to TRBD1. The trim removed 5 bases at V and 0 bases at J, leaving 10 bases unmatched. Germline assignment: CDR1 MDHEN and CDR2 SYDVKM. CDR3 size: 16 residues. CDR3 residues: CASSRPGQVPSYEQYF. For the CDR3, the DNA is TGTGCCAGCAGTCGCCCCGGACAGGTACCCTCCTACGAGCAGTACTTC. Combining the CDR3 with reference TRBV28 and TRBJ2-7 gives the whole variable domain DVKVTQSSRYLVKRTGEKVFLECVQDMDHENMFWYRQDPGLGLRLIYFSYDVKMKEKGDIPEGYSVSREKKERFSLILESASTNQTSMYLCASSRPGQVPSYEQYFGPGTRLTVT.

This sequence joins TRBV30 and TRBJ2-1; D unclear. Germline loops: CDR1 GTSNPN, CDR2 SVGIG (reference sequence). CDR3 size: 12 residues. Trimming stripped 5 bases from V and 4 bases from J, with 9 bases between. CDR3 sequence (DNA): TGTGCCTGGTCTGCAGGTTACAATGAGCAGTTCTTC. This codes for CAWSAGYNEQFF.

The chain couples TRBV7-8 to TRBJ1-5; 11 bases fit TRBD1. There are 16 residues in the CDR3. V trimming: 5 bases; J trimming: 3 bases; junction bases outside the gene matches: 6. Germline CDR1 is SGHVS and CDR2 is FQNEAQ. The CDR3 region has the DNA TGTGCCAGCAGCCCGGGACAGGGGGGCTTCAATCAGCCCCAGCATTTT. As protein: CASSPGQGGFNQPQHF.

The chain couples TRBV18 to TRBJ1-3, with 7 bases matching TRBD1. Germline CDR1 and CDR2: KGHSH and LQKENI. The CDR3 totals 17 residues. V lost 2 bases to trimming and J lost 0 bases; unmatched junction nucleotides: 7. The CDR3, as DNA: TGTGCCAGCTCACCAGAGGAGGACAGGAGCTCTGGAAACACCATATATTTT. This sequence encodes CASSPEEDRSSGNTIYF.

V gene TRBV5-1 combines with J gene TRBJ2-3; TRBD2 matches 10 bases. The CDR3 has 15 amino acids. V lost 3 bases to trimming and J lost 2 bases; unmatched junction nucleotides: 3. The germline CDR1 and CDR2 sequences are SGHRS and YFSETQ. CDR3 DNA: TGCGCCAGCAGCTCCGGACTAGCGGACACAGATACGCAGTATTTT. It codes for CASSSGLADTDTQYF.

The count of this clone is one. The chain joins TRBV19 to TRBJ2-1; the match to TRBD2 covers 10 bases. The germline CDR1 and CDR2 sequences are LNHDA and SQIVND (reference sequence). This CDR3 is built from 14 residues. The V segment lost 6 bases and the J segment 6 bases; nucleotides outside the gene matches: 5. CDR3: CASRVLAGSNEQFF. In nucleotides, the CDR3 is TGTGCCAGTAGGGTACTAGCGGGATCCAATGAGCAGTTCTTC.

This chain uses TRBV7-9 with TRBJ1-4; 8 positions agree with TRBD1. Trimming cost V 7 bases and J 6 bases; bases outside gene matches: 25. There are 20 residues in the CDR3. CDR1 and CDR2 (germline): SEHNR, FQNEAQ (reference sequence). In DNA, the CDR3 is TGTGCCAGCAACAGCCTGGACAGGGAGTTTTTTTTGGTTATGGATGAAAAACTGTTTTTT. Translation: CASNSLDREFFLVMDEKLFF.

As concerns this clone: The same CDR3 also results from other DNA sequences found in this sample. The chain employs TRBV7-9 and TRBJ2-5; possible D gene TRBD1, 7 bases. This CDR3 region has 15 residues. Germline V CDR1 and CDR2: SEHNR, FQNEAQ (reference sequence). The V end lost 5 bases, the J end lost 5 bases, and 18 bases lay between the germline ends. The CDR3 sequence is CASSLRQGREETQYF. CDR3 sequence (DNA): TGTGCCAGCAGCCTACGACAGGGACGGGAGGAGACCCAGTACTTC.

This chain links TRBV19 with TRBJ1-3; D is uncertain. CDR3 length: 15 amino acids. Germline V lookup: CDR1 LNHDA, CDR2 SQIVND (reference sequence). V lost 7 bases, J lost 0 bases, and 13 bases lay in between. The CDR3 DNA reads TGTGCCAGTATATCGCGGGGTTTCTCTGGAAACACCATATATTTT. Amino acids: CASISRGFSGNTIYF.

The genes are TRBV5-1 and TRBJ1-1; 9 positions match TRBD1. V trimming: 4 bases; J trimming: 0 bases; junction bases outside the gene matches: 7. Germline V gene data show CDR1 as SGHRS and CDR2 as YFSETQ. This CDR3 contains 16 residues. In DNA, the CDR3 is TGCGCCAGCAGCACCAAGGACAGGGGCATGAACACTGAAGCTTTCTTT. Translated, it gives CASSTKDRGMNTEAFF.

The chain joins TRBV2 to TRBJ1-1; a weak D match, TRBD1 (5 bases). The germline V and J ends were trimmed by 7 bases and 4 bases, with 28 bases remaining between them. The CDR3 loop spans 18 amino acids. Germline-derived CDR1 and CDR2 are SNHLY and FYNNEI. CDR3 loop: CASTTDPGSFWSGTEAFF. The CDR3 nucleotides read TGTGCCAGCACCACCGACCCAGGGTCCTTTTGGTCGGGCACTGAAGCTTTCTTT.

The V and J genes are TRBV7-3 and TRBJ1-1; no definite D call. CDR1 is SGHTA and CDR2 is FQGTGA in the germline V gene. Between the trimmed V and J ends, which lost 1 base and 4 bases, there was a span of 7 bases. The CDR3 length is 13 residues. The CDR3 DNA reads TGTGCCAGCAGCTTAAAGCCGGGCACTGAAGCTTTCTTT. Translated, it gives CASSLKPGTEAFF.

This clone showed up just once. The rearrangement uses TRBV5-1 and TRBJ2-7; D is perhaps TRBD2 (6 bases). CDR3 size: 16 residues. CDR1 SGHRS and CDR2 YFSETQ come from the germline V gene. Between the trimmed V and J ends, which lost 1 base and 5 bases, there was a span of 19 bases. CDR3 sequence reads: CASSLQYRGRGDEQYF. The CDR3 DNA reads TGCGCCAGCAGCTTGCAGTATCGAGGGCGCGGGGACGAGCAGTACTTC. Variable domain in full (rest from reference TRBV5-1 and TRBJ2-7): KAGVTQTPRYLIKTRGQQVTLSCSPISGHRSVSWYQQTPGQGLQFLFEYFSETQRNKGNFPGRFSGRQFSNSRSEMNVSTLELGDSALYLCASSLQYRGRGDEQYFGPGTRLTVT.

The chain joins TRBV28 to TRBJ2-7; D remains ambiguous. CDR3 length equals 15 residues. The germline V and J ends were trimmed by 5 bases and 0 bases, with 14 bases remaining between them. The germline CDR1 and CDR2 sequences are MDHEN and SYDVKM. The CDR3 DNA follows: TGTGCCAGCAGTCTCTCGGCAGGTTTCTCCTACGAGCAGTACTTC. Amino acids: CASSLSAGFSYEQYF.

V gene TRBV7-8 combines with J gene TRBJ1-2; D is unresolved. Germline V lookup: CDR1 SGHVS, CDR2 FQNEAQ. Trimming stripped 2 bases from V and 5 bases from J, with 9 bases between. This CDR3 is built from 13 residues. This chain's CDR3 is CASSLFSSYGYTF. CDR3 coding DNA: TGTGCCAGCAGCTTATTCTCTTCTTATGGCTACACCTTC.

The chain links TRBV5-5 to TRBJ1-1; 8 nucleotides align to TRBD1. J lost 3 bases, V lost 4 bases, and 8 bases had no gene match. Per the germline V gene, CDR1 is SGHKS and CDR2 is YYEKEE (reference sequence). The CDR3 runs to 15 residues. The CDR3: CASSKRQGWDTEAFF. The CDR3, as DNA: TGTGCCAGCAGCAAACGACAGGGGTGGGACACTGAAGCTTTCTTT.

The chain couples TRBV7-9 to TRBJ2-3, with 16 bases that match TRBD2. This CDR3 has 16 residues. V lost 5 bases, J lost 6 bases, and 5 bases stayed unmatched. The germline gives CDR1 SEHNR, CDR2 FQNEAQ (reference sequence). The CDR3 nucleotides are TGTGCCAGCAGCCCGGGACTAGCGGGAGGGATGGATACGCAGTATTTT. It yields the protein CASSPGLAGGMDTQYF. Variable domain in full (rest from reference TRBV7-9 and TRBJ2-3): DTGVSQNPRHKITKRGQNVTFRCDPISEHNRLYWYRQTLGQGPEFLTYFQNEAQLEKSRLLSDRFSAERPKGSFSTLEIQRTEQGDSAMYLCASSPGLAGGMDTQYFGPGTRLTVL.